The 14 T cell receptor beta chains reported below all come from one sample, sequenced in a study of siplizumab effects on memory and regulatory T cells. The method was immunoSEQ multiplex PCR; TCRdb's version includes in-frame clones alone and lacks a portion of them. The table shows about 100,000 clones, with approximately 94% occurring only once. Input material: non-Treg CD4+ T cells sorted from blood. The receptor source for this set is a human donor in good health.

This clone was counted a single time. The chain is built from TRBV19 and TRBJ2-3; 13 nucleotides match TRBD2. V lost 3 bases and J lost 8; bases outside the gene matches: 8. The germline V gene has CDR1 LNHDA and CDR2 SQIVND (reference sequence). This CDR3 is 16 amino acids long. The CDR3 region is CASSIGLAGVLGTQYF. The CDR3 DNA is TGTGCCAGTAGTATCGGACTAGCGGGAGTACTGGGTACGCAGTATTTT.

The genes are TRBV7-8 and TRBJ1-2; 7 bases map to TRBD1. V lost 5 bases, J lost 0 bases, and 6 bases stayed unmatched. The CDR3 is 15 amino acids. From germline, CDR1 is SGHVS and CDR2 FQNEAQ. CDR3 coding DNA: TGTGCCAGCAGCACTAGGGACAGTGCTAACTATGGCTACACCTTC. As protein: CASSTRDSANYGYTF.

The V and J genes are TRBV10-3 and TRBJ2-7; D call uncertain. Trimming stripped 6 bases from V and 4 bases from J, with 7 bases between. Germline-derived CDR1 and CDR2 are ENHRY and SYGVKD. The CDR3 spans 11 residues. The CDR3 nucleotides read TGTGCCATCAGCGCCCTTTACGAGCAGTACTTC. This gives the protein CAISALYEQYF.

The rearrangement joins TRBV7-9 to TRBJ1-2, with unresolved D. Germline CDR1 and CDR2: SEHNR and FQNEAQ (reference sequence). This CDR3 is built from 14 residues. Trimming removed 1 base at V and 3 bases at J, with 9 bases between. The CDR3 here is CASSLVGQDYGYTF. In nucleotides, the CDR3 is TGTGCCAGCAGCTTAGTCGGGCAGGACTATGGCTACACCTTC.

The CDR3 nucleotides are TGTGCCAACGCTCCGGGACAGGGGGATCAGCCCCAGCATTTT. Amino acids: CANAPGQGDQPQHF. V usage is TRBV21-1 and J usage is TRBJ1-5; TRBD1 is taken as the D call from the table, unchecked against the DNA. TRBV21-1 is given as a pseudogene. The CDR3 totals 14 residues.

V is TRBV5-1 and J is TRBJ2-2; D remains unclear. The CDR3 is 18 amino acids. CDR1 is SGHRS, CDR2 YFSETQ, per germline. Between the trimmed V and J ends, which lost 1 base and 0 bases, there was a span of 16 bases. Here the CDR3 DNA reads TGCGCCAGCAGCTTGTTTTTATTCGGCAGTCCGAACACCGGGGAGCTGTTTTTT. Translated, it gives CASSLFLFGSPNTGELFF. The whole variable domain, filled in from reference TRBV5-1 and TRBJ2-2, reads KAGVTQTPRYLIKTRGQQVTLSCSPISGHRSVSWYQQTPGQGLQFLFEYFSETQRNKGNFPGRFSGRQFSNSRSEMNVSTLELGDSALYLCASSLFLFGSPNTGELFFGEGSRLTVL.

This sequence joins TRBV2 and TRBJ1-5; 8 bases fit TRBD1. Germline CDR1 is SNHLY and CDR2 is FYNNEI. This CDR3 has 15 residues. Losses at the gene ends were 8 bases for V and 2 bases for J; bases not matched to a gene: 8. The CDR3: CASGIGQGRNQPQHF. DNA of the CDR3: TGTGCCAGCGGAATCGGACAGGGACGCAATCAGCCCCAGCATTTT.

The chain carries TRBV6-1 and TRBJ1-5, with D unclear. CDR1 is MNHNS, CDR2 SASEGT, per germline. This CDR3 has 14 residues. Trimming removed 3 bases at V and 0 bases at J, with 6 bases between. Written as DNA, the CDR3 is TGTGCCAGCAGTGATTGGTATAGCAATCAGCCCCAGCATTTT. This gives the protein CASSDWYSNQPQHF.

The CDR3, as DNA: TGTGCCAGCAGTTACATGGACGAGCAGTACTTC. Residues: CASSYMDEQYF. V usage is TRBV6-5 and J usage is TRBJ2-7; D gene uncertain. This CDR3 spans 11 amino acids. Looked up from germline, CDR1 is MNHEY and CDR2 is SVGAGI. Trimming removed 2 bases from V and 5 bases from J, with 4 bases in between.

The chain combines TRBV11-3 with TRBJ2-1; 9 bases align to TRBD2. Germline CDR1 reads SGHNT; CDR2 reads YENEEA. V trimming: 8 bases; J trimming: 8 bases; junction bases outside the gene matches: 19. This CDR3 is built from 17 residues. The CDR3 DNA reads as TGTGCCAGCCACCTCCAACGGGCGGGAGGGCCCTTAGATGAGCAGTTCTTC. This encodes CASHLQRAGGPLDEQFF.

The genes are TRBV18 and TRBJ2-7; 7 bases match TRBD1. This CDR3 is built from 15 residues. The V segment lost 3 bases and the J segment 7 bases; nucleotides outside the gene matches: 12. From germline, CDR1 is KGHSH and CDR2 LQKENI. CDR3 loop: CASSPTTGIRGEQYF. The CDR3 nucleotides read TGTGCCAGCTCACCGACGACAGGGATTCGTGGGGAGCAGTACTTC.

This clone was counted a single time. The chain is built from TRBV7-8 and TRBJ2-3; D possibly uses TRBD1 or TRBD2 (5 bases each). Trimming removed 5 bases from V and 6 bases from J, with 12 bases in between. CDR3 length: 13 residues. From germline, CDR1 is SGHVS and CDR2 FQNEAQ. In nucleotides, the CDR3 is TGTGCCAGCAGCGAGGGACCTCGGGATACGCAGTATTTT. Amino acids: CASSEGPRDTQYF.

This chain links TRBV21-1 with TRBJ1-1. TRBV21-1 represents a pseudogene. CDR3 size: 16 residues. In DNA form, the CDR3 reads TGTGCCAGCAGCAAAGTTCGGGCGGGGATGAACACTGAAGCTTTCTTT. It codes for CASSKVRAGMNTEAFF.

The chain has TRBV27 and TRBJ1-4, with 7 bases aligning to TRBD1. This CDR3 comprises 14 residues. The trim removed 3 bases at V and 9 bases at J, leaving 7 bases unmatched. Germline CDR1 reads MNHEY; CDR2 reads SMNVEV (reference sequence). CDR3 amino acids: CASSLERDSQKLFF. CDR3 in DNA: TGTGCCAGCAGTTTGGAACGGGACAGTCAAAAACTGTTTTTT.